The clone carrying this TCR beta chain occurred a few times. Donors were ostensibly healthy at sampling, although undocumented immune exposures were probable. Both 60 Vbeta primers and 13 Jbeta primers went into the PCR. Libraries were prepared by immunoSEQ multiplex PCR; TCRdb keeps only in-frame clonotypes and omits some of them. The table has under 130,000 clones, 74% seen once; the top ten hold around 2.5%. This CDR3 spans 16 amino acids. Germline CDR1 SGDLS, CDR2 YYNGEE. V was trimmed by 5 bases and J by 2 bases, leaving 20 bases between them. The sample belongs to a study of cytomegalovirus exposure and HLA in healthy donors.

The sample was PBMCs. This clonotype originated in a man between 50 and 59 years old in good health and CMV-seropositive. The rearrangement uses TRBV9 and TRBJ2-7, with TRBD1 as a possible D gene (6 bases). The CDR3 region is CASSETPARGPYEQYF. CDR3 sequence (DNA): TGTGCCAGCAGTGAAACGCCCGCCAGGGGACCCTACGAGCAGTACTTC.